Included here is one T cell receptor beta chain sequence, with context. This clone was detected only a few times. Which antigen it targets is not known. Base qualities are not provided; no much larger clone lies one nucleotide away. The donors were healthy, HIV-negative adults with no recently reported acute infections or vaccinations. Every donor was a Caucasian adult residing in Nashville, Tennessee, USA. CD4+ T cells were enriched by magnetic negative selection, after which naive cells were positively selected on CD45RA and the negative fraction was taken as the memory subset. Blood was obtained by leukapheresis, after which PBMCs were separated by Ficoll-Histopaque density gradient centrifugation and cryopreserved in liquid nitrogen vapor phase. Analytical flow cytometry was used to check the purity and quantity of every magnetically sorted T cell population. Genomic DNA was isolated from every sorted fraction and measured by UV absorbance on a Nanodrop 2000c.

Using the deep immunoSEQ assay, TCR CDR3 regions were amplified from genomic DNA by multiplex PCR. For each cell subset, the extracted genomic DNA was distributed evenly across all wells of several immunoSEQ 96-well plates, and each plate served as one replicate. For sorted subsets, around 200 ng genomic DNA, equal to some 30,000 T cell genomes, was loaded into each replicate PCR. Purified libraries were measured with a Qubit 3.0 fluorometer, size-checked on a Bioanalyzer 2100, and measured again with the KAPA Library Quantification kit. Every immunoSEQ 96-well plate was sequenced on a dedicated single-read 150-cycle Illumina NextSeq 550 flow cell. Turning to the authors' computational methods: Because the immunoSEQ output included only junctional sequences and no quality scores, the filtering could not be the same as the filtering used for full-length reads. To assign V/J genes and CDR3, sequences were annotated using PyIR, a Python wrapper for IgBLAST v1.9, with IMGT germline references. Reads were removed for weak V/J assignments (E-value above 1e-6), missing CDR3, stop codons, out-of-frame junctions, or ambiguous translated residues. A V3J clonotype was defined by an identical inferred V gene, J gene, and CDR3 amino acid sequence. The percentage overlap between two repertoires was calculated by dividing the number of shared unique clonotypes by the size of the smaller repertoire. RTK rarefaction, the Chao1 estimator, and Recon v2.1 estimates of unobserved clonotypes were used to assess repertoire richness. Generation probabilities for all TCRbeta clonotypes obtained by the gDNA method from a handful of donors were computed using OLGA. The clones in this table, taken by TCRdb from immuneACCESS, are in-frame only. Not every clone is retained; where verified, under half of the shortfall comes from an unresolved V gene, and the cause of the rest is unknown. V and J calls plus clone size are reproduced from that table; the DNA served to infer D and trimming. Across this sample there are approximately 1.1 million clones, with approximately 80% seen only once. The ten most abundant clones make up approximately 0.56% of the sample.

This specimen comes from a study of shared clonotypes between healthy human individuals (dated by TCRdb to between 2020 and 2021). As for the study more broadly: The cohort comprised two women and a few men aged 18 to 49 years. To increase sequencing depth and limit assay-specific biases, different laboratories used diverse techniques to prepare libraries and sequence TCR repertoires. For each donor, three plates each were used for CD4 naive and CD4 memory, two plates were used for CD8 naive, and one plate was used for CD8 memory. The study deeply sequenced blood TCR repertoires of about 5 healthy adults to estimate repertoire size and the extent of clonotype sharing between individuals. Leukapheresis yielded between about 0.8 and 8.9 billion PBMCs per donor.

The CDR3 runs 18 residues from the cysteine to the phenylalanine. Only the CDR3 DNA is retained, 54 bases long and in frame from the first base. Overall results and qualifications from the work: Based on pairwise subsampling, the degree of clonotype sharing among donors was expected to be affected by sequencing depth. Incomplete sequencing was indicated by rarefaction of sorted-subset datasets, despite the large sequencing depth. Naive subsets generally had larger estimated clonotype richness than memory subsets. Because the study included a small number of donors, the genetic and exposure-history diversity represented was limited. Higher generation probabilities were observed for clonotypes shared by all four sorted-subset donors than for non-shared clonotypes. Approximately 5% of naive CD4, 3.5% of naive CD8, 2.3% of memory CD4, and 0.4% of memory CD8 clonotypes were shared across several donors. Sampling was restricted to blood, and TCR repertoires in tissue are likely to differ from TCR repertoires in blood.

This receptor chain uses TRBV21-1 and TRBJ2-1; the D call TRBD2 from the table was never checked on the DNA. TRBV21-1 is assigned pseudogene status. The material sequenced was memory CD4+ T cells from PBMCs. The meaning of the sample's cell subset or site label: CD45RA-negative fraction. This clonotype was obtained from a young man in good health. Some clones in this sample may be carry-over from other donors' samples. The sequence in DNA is TGTGCCAGCAGCAAAGCGGCTCGCGGGGAAAGCTCCTACAATGAGCAGTTCTTC. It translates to CASSKAARGESSYNEQFF.